This T cell receptor (beta chain) was identified in a study of beta chain features in type 1 diabetes. The entirety of the isolated RNA underwent reverse transcription, so expressed TCRB transcripts were sequenced. Clones were read by immunoSEQ multiplex PCR, and TCRdb kept only the in-frame ones, dropping some. The sample has some 200,000 clones, around 9.9% seen once. Per germline, CDR1 GTSNPN and CDR2 SVGIG (reference sequence). V was clipped by 2 bases and J by 6 bases; unmatched bases: 13. The CDR3 totals 15 residues. Only a few counts were recorded for this clone. What was sequenced was central memory CD4+ T cells from blood. The gene calls are TRBV30 and TRBJ2-7; 7 bases line up with TRBD1. The sequence came from a young man in good health. CDR3 sequence (DNA): TGTGCCTGGAGTAAGCCCTCAAAGGGACAGCGCGAGCAGTACTTC. It translates to CAWSKPSKGQREQYF.